This T cell receptor (beta chain) was captured in a study of T cell repertoires in ileal Crohn's disease. As for the study in general: Thiopurines (11) or anti-TNF agents (roughly 17) were given postoperatively to about half. General observations from the study: Active smokers at surgery had more clonal expansions than non-smokers. Mucosal expansions were suggested to be mainly CD8 T cells.

The CDR3 is made up of 15 amino acids. After removal of 5 bases from V and 3 bases from J, the junction contained 5 bases not matched to a gene. The germline gives CDR1 KGHSH, CDR2 LQKENI. As concerns this clone: Its specificity is not known.

Measured with immunoSEQ multiplex PCR; TCRdb has only the in-frame clones, and not every one. The sample gives about 3,600 clones, 72% of which show up once; roughly 12% is in the top ten. The genes are TRBV18 and TRBJ2-7; 12 bases line up with TRBD2. The receptor comes from an adult with Crohn's disease. Source material: ileal tissue. CDR3 sequence (DNA): TGTGCCAGCTCAAGCGGACTAGCGGGGCTCTACGAGCAGTACTTC. This gives the protein CASSSGLAGLYEQYF.